This T cell receptor beta chain came from a study of T cell repertoires in cytomegalovirus infection. Looking at the study overall: Public TCR beta signatures were indicative of both CMV infection and a matching HLA type.

The study's findings and limits: Of the TCR beta families, the public ones yielded a cumulative frequency that identified carriers of CMV plus the relevant HLA.

Points on this clonotype: Its antigen is unidentified.

This CDR3 spans 15 amino acids. Per the germline V gene, CDR1 is MDHEN and CDR2 is SYDVKM. Trimming took off 8 bases at V and 1 base at J, with 17 bases between the two ends. Each CDR3 protein gets one entry after TCRdb re-called the reads with MiXCR. Among about 330,000 distinct CDR3 sequences, approximately 9.5% were seen once, and the ten largest hold roughly 4.5%. Sequenced: PBMCs. This chain uses TRBV28 with TRBJ1-1; D possibly corresponds to TRBD1 (6 bases). The clonotype comes from a human donor in good health (CMV status not recorded). Some clones in this sample may be carry-over from other donors' samples. The CDR3 is CASEEFRGKNTEAFF. In nucleotides, the CDR3 is TGTGCCAGCGAGGAATTCAGGGGAAAGAACACTGAAGCTTTCTTT.